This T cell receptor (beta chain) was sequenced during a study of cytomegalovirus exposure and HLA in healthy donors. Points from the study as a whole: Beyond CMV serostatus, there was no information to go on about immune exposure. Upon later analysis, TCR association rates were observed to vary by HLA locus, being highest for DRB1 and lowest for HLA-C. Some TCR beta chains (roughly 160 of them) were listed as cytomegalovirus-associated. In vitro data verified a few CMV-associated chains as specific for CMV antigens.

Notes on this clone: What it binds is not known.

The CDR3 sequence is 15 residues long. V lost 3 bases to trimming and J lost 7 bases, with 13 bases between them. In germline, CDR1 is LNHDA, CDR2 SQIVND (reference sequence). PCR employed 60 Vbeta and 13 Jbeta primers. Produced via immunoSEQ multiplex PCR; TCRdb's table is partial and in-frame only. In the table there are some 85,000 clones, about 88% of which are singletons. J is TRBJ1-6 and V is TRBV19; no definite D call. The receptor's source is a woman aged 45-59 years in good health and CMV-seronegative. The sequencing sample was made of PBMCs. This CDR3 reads CASSIGEFLNSPLHF. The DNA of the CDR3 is TGTGCCAGTAGTATTGGGGAGTTCCTAAATTCACCCCTCCACTTT.